The 16 T cell receptor beta chains given below trace back to one sample, sequenced in a study of cytomegalovirus exposure and HLA in healthy donors. This table comes from immunoSEQ multiplex PCR, and its TCRdb copy is limited to in-frame clones, with some not included. This table has about 200,000 clones, around four fifths appearing once. Material for sequencing was PBMCs. The source is a woman between 18 and 29 years old in good health and CMV-seronegative.

V gene TRBV6-5 combines with J gene TRBJ2-5, with TRBD2 matching over 9 bases. CDR3 length: 16 residues. Germline V gene lookup returns CDR1 MNHEY and CDR2 SVGAGI. J lost 5 bases, V lost 0 bases, and 7 bases had no gene match. As DNA, the CDR3 is TGTGCCAGCAGTTACTCGGAATTGACTAGCGGTGAGACCCAGTACTTC. Translation: CASSYSELTSGETQYF.

This chain uses TRBV5-6 with TRBJ2-5, with D perhaps being TRBD1 or TRBD2 (6 bases each). The CDR3 is 18 amino acids. Germline CDR1 is SGHDT and CDR2 is YYEEEE. The V end was cut by 4 bases, the J end by 2 bases, with 24 bases between. CDR3 loop: CASSTGSLDRRGQETQYF. The DNA for the CDR3 is TGTGCCAGCAGCACCGGTTCTCTAGACAGGAGGGGACAAGAGACCCAGTACTTC.

Remarks on this clone: At the DNA level, this CDR3 is encoded by other sequences in the same sample as well. The genes are TRBV5-1 and TRBJ1-1; D gene ambiguous. The CDR3 length is 13 residues. Trimming took 0 bases from V and 2 from J, leaving 5 bases between them. Germline V gene data show CDR1 as SGHRS and CDR2 as YFSETQ. The CDR3 loop is CASSLAENTEAFF. The DNA for the CDR3 is TGCGCCAGCAGCTTGGCCGAAAACACTGAAGCTTTCTTT. The variable domain in full, with the rest retrieved from reference TRBV5-1 and TRBJ1-1, is KAGVTQTPRYLIKTRGQQVTLSCSPISGHRSVSWYQQTPGQGLQFLFEYFSETQRNKGNFPGRFSGRQFSNSRSEMNVSTLELGDSALYLCASSLAENTEAFFGQGTRLTVV.

The V and J genes are TRBV6-6 and TRBJ2-5, with D hard to call. Germline assignment: CDR1 MNHNY and CDR2 SVGAGI (reference sequence). The CDR3 has 13 residues. The V end lost 6 bases, the J end lost 0 bases, and 8 bases lay between the germline ends. CDR3 in DNA: TGTGCCAGCAGGACATTCGACCAAGAGACCCAGTACTTC. Amino acid sequence: CASRTFDQETQYF.

The genes are TRBV9 and TRBJ2-7; 8 nucleotides match TRBD2. The CDR3 loop spans 15 amino acids. Germline V gene data show CDR1 as SGDLS and CDR2 as YYNGEE. Trimming at V came to 2 bases and at J to 2 bases, leaving 6 bases not matched to a gene. The CDR3 DNA reads TGTGCCAGCAGCGTGGCGGGCGGGAGGCCCTACGAGCAGTACTTC. It yields the protein CASSVAGGRPYEQYF.

This chain connects TRBV4-2 to TRBJ2-7; a possible D gene is TRBD1 (5 bases). Germline V gene sequence: CDR1 LGHNA, CDR2 YNFKEQ. The V and J ends lost 1 base and 3 bases respectively, with 19 bases between them. The CDR3 is 17 amino acids. In DNA form, the CDR3 reads TGTGCCAGCAGCCAAGCGGACGGGCAGGGCCAGGACTACGAGCAGTACTTC. Its protein product is CASSQADGQGQDYEQYF.

This chain connects TRBV27 to TRBJ1-1, with D hard to call. This CDR3 contains 13 residues. CDR1 MNHEY and CDR2 SMNVEV come from the germline V gene (reference sequence). V gave up 5 bases and J gave up 8 bases, with 15 bases separating them. CDR3 bases: TGTGCCAGCAGTGGGTCCGGTGGGCAGGAAGCTTTCTTT. Residues: CASSGSGGQEAFF.

J is TRBJ1-2 and V is TRBV6-1; unclear D gene. Trimming took off 6 bases at V and 8 bases at J, with 13 bases between the two ends. CDR3 size: 12 residues. Germline V lookup: CDR1 MNHNS, CDR2 SASEGT. CDR3 region: CASRSPTKGYTF. The CDR3 bases are TGTGCCAGCAGGAGCCCCACAAAAGGCTACACCTTC.

V and J are TRBV6-5 and TRBJ2-7; no clear D gene. The germline gives CDR1 MNHEY, CDR2 SVGAGI. V shed 6 bases and J shed 1 base, with 10 bases lying between them. The length of the CDR3 is 13 residues. CDR3 sequence (DNA): TGTGCCAGCAGCCGGAAGGCTTCCTACGAGCAGTACTTC. It yields the protein CASSRKASYEQYF.

The chain has TRBV9 and TRBJ1-2; D is possibly TRBD1 (5 bases). V lost 4 bases to trimming and J lost 8 bases, with 15 bases between them. Germline V CDR1 and CDR2: SGDLS, YYNGEE. The CDR3 consists of 13 residues. CDR3: CASSPSFRDGYTF. CDR3 DNA: TGTGCCAGCAGCCCATCCTTCAGGGACGGCTACACCTTC.

The chain recombines TRBV6-5 with TRBJ1-1, with a weak D call TRBD1 (5 bases). CDR1 and CDR2 from the germline V gene are MNHEY and SVGAGI. The V gene lost 7 bases and the J gene lost 6 bases, with 18 bases spanning the gap. The CDR3 is made up of 14 amino acids. CDR3 in DNA: TGTGCCAGCACCTTGGAGGGGTCATCGGCTGAAGCTTTCTTT. This gives the protein CASTLEGSSAEAFF.

The chain employs TRBV6-1 and TRBJ2-2; weak D call: TRBD2 (5 bases). With 2 bases removed from V and 1 base from J, the gap between germline ends came to 23 bases. The CDR3 consists of 20 residues. In germline, CDR1 is MNHNS, CDR2 SASEGT. CDR3 sequence reads: CASSEIGVRGPSVNTGELFF. The CDR3 coding sequence is TGTGCCAGCAGTGAAATCGGGGTTCGCGGGCCTTCGGTGAACACCGGGGAGCTGTTTTTT.

The V call is TRBV11-2, the J call TRBJ2-2; a weak D match, TRBD2 (6 bases). Germline lookup yields CDR1 SGHAT and CDR2 FQNNGV. The CDR3 runs to 16 residues. V was shortened by 4 bases and J by 3 bases, with 15 bases between the two germline ends. In DNA form, the CDR3 reads TGTGCCAGCAGCTCCGGGACTGTACCATACACCGGGGAGCTGTTTTTT. Amino acid sequence: CASSSGTVPYTGELFF.

In its sample, this clone was seen many times. This chain joins TRBV4-2 and TRBJ1-5, with unresolved D. Trimming took off 0 bases at V and 7 bases at J, with 10 bases between the two ends. CDR1 LGHNA and CDR2 YNFKEQ come from the germline V gene. The CDR3 covers 14 residues. CDR3 region: CASSQDGEAQPQHF. The CDR3 bases are TGTGCCAGCAGCCAAGACGGGGAGGCGCAGCCCCAGCATTTT.

This clone was seen only a few times. The chain is built from TRBV7-9 and TRBJ1-2; 10 bases map to TRBD1. The V gene end was trimmed by 5 bases and the J gene end by 4 bases; junction bases not matched to a gene: 7. This CDR3 is built from 15 residues. Germline-derived CDR1 and CDR2 are SEHNR and FQNEAQ (reference sequence). CDR3 protein: CASSNPGQGFYGYTF. DNA of the CDR3: TGTGCCAGCAGCAACCCGGGACAGGGGTTCTATGGCTACACCTTC. Variable domain in full (rest from reference TRBV7-9 and TRBJ1-2): DTGVSQNPRHKITKRGQNVTFRCDPISEHNRLYWYRQTLGQGPEFLTYFQNEAQLEKSRLLSDRFSAERPKGSFSTLEIQRTEQGDSAMYLCASSNPGQGFYGYTFGSGTRLTVV.

The chain combines TRBV11-2 with TRBJ2-3, with 12 bases fitting TRBD2. There are 16 residues in the CDR3. Per the germline V gene, CDR1 is SGHAT and CDR2 is FQNNGV. V dropped 2 bases and J dropped 3; count of bases not matched to a gene: 3. CDR3 amino acids: CASSLLAGGWTDTQYF. The CDR3, as DNA: TGTGCCAGCAGCTTACTAGCGGGGGGGTGGACAGATACGCAGTATTTT.